These 30 T cell receptor beta chains share one sample of origin, sequenced in a study of neurological immune-mediated disorders. TCRdb passed the 5' RACE reads through MiXCR, listing each CDR3 protein once. Of approximately 50,000 distinct CDR3 sequences listed, approximately 3.5% are singletons. The specimen was PBMCs. The source is a man aged 40-50 years with multiple sclerosis.

This clonotype was counted at least ten times. The chain carries TRBV5-8 and TRBJ2-7, with D maybe TRBD1 (7 bases). CDR3 length: 14 amino acids. CDR1 and CDR2 (germline): SGHTS, YDEGEE. The V gene lost 3 bases and the J gene lost 2 bases, with 12 bases spanning the gap. The DNA of the CDR3 is TGTGCCAGCAGCTCGGGGGACAGAACCTACGAGCAGTACTTC. Its protein product is CASSSGDRTYEQYF.

This clonotype has a count of ten or more. V gene TRBV7-3 combines with J gene TRBJ2-3; the match to TRBD1 covers 9 bases. J was trimmed by 0 bases and V by 7 bases; bases with no gene match: 5. CDR1 SGHTA and CDR2 FQGTGA come from the germline V gene. The CDR3 has 15 residues. DNA of the CDR3: TGTGCCAGCACCTCGGGACAGGGAAGCACAGATACGCAGTATTTT. This gives the protein CASTSGQGSTDTQYF.

This clonotype was counted ten times or more. This chain uses TRBV11-2 with TRBJ1-4; D is possibly TRBD1 (5 bases). In germline, CDR1 is SGHAT, CDR2 FQNNGV. The V end lost 1 base, the J end lost 6 bases, and 9 bases lay between the germline ends. This CDR3 region has 14 residues. The CDR3 is CASSLAGDDEKLFF. CDR3 DNA sequence: TGTGCCAGCAGCTTAGCGGGGGATGATGAAAAACTGTTTTTT.

There are many counts of this clonotype. This sequence joins TRBV5-5 and TRBJ1-1, with D unclear. The CDR3 loop spans 14 amino acids. Trimming pared 2 bases from V and 1 base from J, leaving 9 bases between. The germline V gene has CDR1 SGHKS and CDR2 YYEKEE (reference sequence). CDR3 nucleotides: TGTGCCAGCAGCTTACGGGGTCGGAACACTGAAGCTTTCTTT. Protein sequence: CASSLRGRNTEAFF.

This clonotype was counted at least ten times. The chain recombines TRBV9 with TRBJ2-2; TRBD2 matches at 10 bases. Trimming at V came to 0 bases and at J to 6 bases, leaving 14 bases not matched to a gene. Germline CDR1 and CDR2: SGDLS and YYNGEE. The CDR3 is 19 residues long. The CDR3 region is CASSVATGLSGGSPGELFF. The DNA of the CDR3 is TGTGCCAGCAGCGTAGCTACGGGACTTAGCGGGGGGTCACCCGGGGAGCTGTTTTTT.

The sample holds many counts of this clonotype. J is TRBJ2-7 and V is TRBV3-1; D remains ambiguous. The length of the CDR3 is 13 residues. Germline V CDR1 and CDR2: LGHDT, YNNKEL (reference sequence). The ends were cut back, 4 bases at V and 4 bases at J, with 11 bases in the middle. The CDR3 sequence is CASSLSTPYEQYF. The CDR3 region has the DNA TGTGCCAGCAGCCTCTCGACACCATACGAGCAGTACTTC.

At least ten counts were recorded for this clonotype. The genes are TRBV7-8 and TRBJ2-3; possibly TRBD1 for D (6 bases). V dropped 6 bases and J dropped 0 bases, with 16 bases sitting between them. The CDR3 runs to 16 residues. The germline gives CDR1 SGHVS, CDR2 FQNEAQ. The CDR3 here is CASRYTGTLSTDTQYF. The CDR3 DNA sequence: TGTGCCAGCAGATACACCGGGACACTTAGCACAGATACGCAGTATTTT.

Comment on this clonotype: A much larger clonotype is one base distant, so this may be a read error. The chain is built from TRBV21-1 and TRBJ2-7; the D segment call TRBD2 is taken from the table without a DNA check. TRBV21-1 is deemed a pseudogene. The CDR3 is 15 amino acids. This CDR3 is CASSQPAGTSYEQYF. CDR3 DNA: TGTGCCAGCAGTCAACCCGCCGGAACCTCCTACGAGCAGTACTTC.

This clonotype was counted ten times or more. This rearrangement joins TRBV12-3 or TRBV12-4 to TRBJ2-1; TRBD2 matches at 10 bases. The CDR3 length is 14 residues. Trimming removed 6 bases from V and 7 bases from J; junction bases left unmatched: 6. The CDR3 is CASRHETSGNEQFF. CDR3 DNA sequence: TGTGCCAGCAGACACGAGACTAGCGGGAATGAGCAGTTCTTC.

The table lists this clonotype with many counts. The chain combines TRBV20-1 with TRBJ2-1, with 11 bases matching TRBD2. Germline values: CDR1 DFQATT, CDR2 SNEGSKA (reference sequence). The trim removed 4 bases at V and 6 bases at J, leaving 5 bases unmatched. The CDR3 runs 14 residues. The CDR3 spells CSATKLAGVNEQFF. CDR3 in DNA: TGCAGTGCTACCAAACTAGCGGGGGTCAATGAGCAGTTCTTC.

The sample holds many counts of this clonotype. This chain connects TRBV11-2 to TRBJ2-1; D call uncertain. CDR1 SGHAT and CDR2 FQNNGV come from the germline V gene. The CDR3 consists of 14 residues. Trimming shortened V by 5 bases and J by 3 bases, and 11 bases separated the two germline ends. The CDR3 bases are TGTGCCAGCAGCCCCTTGGGGTACTACAATGAGCAGTTCTTC. Encoded protein: CASSPLGYYNEQFF.

This clonotype occurred many times. The CDR3 DNA reads as TGCGCCAGCAGCCAAGTTGATATGGGTTTGTCGTTTACTGAAGCTTTCTTT. As protein: CASSQVDMGLSFTEAFF. The rearrangement joins TRBV4-1 to TRBJ1-1; D is unresolved. Trimming stripped 1 base from V and 5 bases from J, with 20 bases between. The CDR3 sequence is 17 residues long. Germline-derived CDR1 and CDR2 are MGHRA and YSYEKL.

This clonotype has ten or more counts. This chain joins TRBV5-1 and TRBJ2-7; TRBD2 aligns across 10 bases. Germline-derived CDR1 and CDR2 are SGHRS and YFSETQ. The trim removed 4 bases at V and 3 bases at J, leaving 4 bases unmatched. The CDR3 is made up of 14 amino acids. The CDR3 loop reads CASSASGGNYEQYF. The CDR3 DNA reads TGCGCCAGCAGCGCTAGCGGGGGAAACTACGAGCAGTACTTC.

This clonotype was counted at least ten times. The chain links TRBV4-1 to TRBJ2-5; a possible D gene is TRBD1 (6 bases). V dropped 0 bases and J dropped 2 bases, with 10 bases sitting between them. The CDR3 spans 15 residues. From germline, CDR1 is MGHRA and CDR2 YSYEKL. The CDR3 DNA reads as TGCGCCAGCAGCCAAGACGGGACACTTCAAGAGACCCAGTACTTC. It specifies CASSQDGTLQETQYF.

This clonotype was detected only a few times. The chain joins TRBV6-6 to TRBJ2-7, with D maybe TRBD2 (5 bases). V lost 0 bases and J 7 bases, leaving 13 bases between the germline ends. The CDR3 is 14 amino acids. CDR1 MNHNY and CDR2 SVGAGI come from the germline V gene (reference sequence). CDR3 sequence (DNA): TGTGCCAGCAGTTACTCGGACTCCCAAGGGGAGCAGTACTTC. Residues: CASSYSDSQGEQYF.

The sample holds many counts of this clonotype. The chain is built from TRBV20-1 and TRBJ2-1; maybe TRBD1 (5 bases). The CDR3 is 16 amino acids. The germline CDR1 and CDR2 sequences are DFQATT and SNEGSKA (reference sequence). V was shortened by 3 bases and J by 0 bases, with 15 bases between the two germline ends. CDR3 protein: CSARLQGPSSYNEQFF. In DNA form, the CDR3 reads TGCAGTGCTAGGCTGCAGGGCCCCAGCTCCTACAATGAGCAGTTCTTC.

This clonotype was recorded many times. J is TRBJ2-1 and V is TRBV19; D gene uncertain. The germline V and J ends were trimmed by 7 bases and 7 bases, with 8 bases remaining between them. The CDR3 contains 11 residues. CDR1 is LNHDA and CDR2 is SQIVND in the germline V gene (reference sequence). The CDR3, as DNA: TGTGCCAGTACGGGTATGAATGAGCAGTTCTTC. This translates into CASTGMNEQFF.

This clonotype was seen many times. This rearrangement joins TRBV7-9 to TRBJ2-6; 10 bases line up with TRBD1. This CDR3 has 18 residues. V shed 5 bases, J shed 0 bases, and the junction held 7 bases outside the gene matches. In germline, CDR1 is SEHNR, CDR2 FQNEAQ (reference sequence). The CDR3 sequence is CASSTPGTGVSGANVLTF. CDR3 coding DNA: TGTGCCAGCAGCACCCCCGGGACAGGGGTCTCTGGGGCCAACGTCCTGACTTTC.

This clonotype showed up just a few times. The junction shows a germline mismatch at one end, possibly a read error. The chain recombines TRBV5-1 with TRBJ1-5; tentatively, D is TRBD1 (5 bases). The CDR3 is 15 amino acids. Germline-derived CDR1 and CDR2 are SGHRS and YFSETQ. In nucleotides, the CDR3 is TGCGCCAGCAGCTTGGTAGGGGATATCAATCAGCCCCAGAATTTT. Translating it yields CASSLVGDINQPQNF.

This clonotype was seen at least ten times. The gene calls are TRBV4-1 and TRBJ1-2; no definite D call. The V gene lost 3 bases and the J gene lost 5 bases, with 13 bases spanning the gap. Looked up from germline, CDR1 is MGHRA and CDR2 is YSYEKL. The CDR3 is 14 amino acids. The CDR3 is CASSQVPLGYGYTF. The CDR3, as DNA: TGCGCCAGCAGCCAGGTCCCCCTAGGATATGGCTACACCTTC.

This clonotype was observed a few times. Likely a read error: the CDR3 ends without its conserved phenylalanine or tryptophan. The rearrangement links TRBV29-1 to TRBJ2-7; the D gene is possibly TRBD1 (5 bases). Trimming pared 6 bases from V and 3 bases from J, leaving 21 bases between. The CDR3 spans 15 residues. Per germline, CDR1 SQVTM and CDR2 ANQGSEA. The CDR3, as DNA: TGCAGCGTGGGCCCCCCCGACAGTATAGGCTACGAGCAGTACAAC. Its translation is CSVGPPDSIGYEQYN.

In the case of this clonotype: The CDR3 does not close with the conserved phenylalanine or tryptophan, likely indicating a read error. The chain carries TRBV7-9 and TRBJ2-5, with 7 positions matching TRBD2. The CDR3 extends over 16 amino acids. Looked up from germline, CDR1 is SEHNR and CDR2 is FQNEAQ (reference sequence). Trimming at V came to 1 base and at J to 1 base, leaving 6 bases not matched to a gene. This CDR3 reads CASSLGSGGTQETQYN. CDR3 nucleotide sequence: TGTGCCAGCAGCTTAGGGTCCGGGGGGACCCAAGAGACCCAGTACAAC.

The table lists this clonotype with many counts. CDR3 DNA: TGTGCCAGCAGTTACTCGAAAGAGGTTGAGACAGGGGGCGGCGGGGTACCCAAAAACATTCAGTACTTC. Its protein is CASSYSKEVETGGGGVPKNIQYF. This rearrangement joins TRBV6-5 to TRBJ2-4; 10 nucleotides agree with TRBD1. After removal of 0 bases from V and 2 bases from J, the junction contained 22 bases not matched to a gene. Germline CDR1 MNHEY, CDR2 SVGAGI. The CDR3 loop spans 23 amino acids.

This clonotype was seen only a few times. The chain couples TRBV3-1 to TRBJ2-7; D call uncertain. CDR1 and CDR2 (germline): LGHDT, YNNKEL (reference sequence). V was shortened by 5 bases and J by 3 bases, with 8 bases between the two germline ends. The CDR3 contains 12 residues. The chain's CDR3 is CASSIKNYEQYF. The CDR3 DNA follows: TGTGCCAGCAGCATAAAGAACTACGAGCAGTACTTC.

This clonotype was detected a few times. This may be a read error, as it is one base from a much larger clone. V gene TRBV5-1 combines with J gene TRBJ1-4; no definite D call. Germline-derived CDR1 and CDR2 are SGHRS and YFSETQ. V was shortened by 1 base and J by 4 bases, with 11 bases between the two germline ends. The CDR3 totals 15 residues. CDR3 loop: CASSLYGWINEKLFF. The CDR3 DNA follows: TGCGCCAGCAGCTTGTACGGTTGGATTAATGAAAAACTGTTTTTT.

This clonotype was seen ten or more times. This chain connects TRBV29-1 to TRBJ2-3; 8 bases fit TRBD2. V was pared by 3 bases and J by 5 bases, with 7 bases of the junction left unmatched. This CDR3 region has 14 residues. The germline gives CDR1 SQVTM, CDR2 ANQGSEA. CDR3 nucleotide sequence: TGCAGCGTTGATGACGGGGGGGCACAAGATACGCAGTATTTT. Amino acid sequence: CSVDDGGAQDTQYF.

This clonotype was seen at least ten times. This chain joins TRBV20-1 and TRBJ1-5; D gene uncertain. Germline V gives CDR1 DFQATT, CDR2 SNEGSKA (reference sequence). V shed 5 bases and J shed 6 bases, with 17 bases lying between them. The CDR3 loop spans 14 amino acids. The DNA for the CDR3 is TGCAGTGCTGGCACCGGAGGTAGACGTCAGCCCCAGCATTTT. Translation gives CSAGTGGRRQPQHF.

This clonotype was found many times. This chain joins TRBV20-1 and TRBJ1-5, with a possible D match to TRBD1 (5 bases). V dropped 2 bases and J dropped 1 base, with 21 bases sitting between them. Germline CDR1 is DFQATT and CDR2 is SNEGSKA (reference sequence). The CDR3 has 18 residues. The CDR3 reads CSARKPPRGPPSNQPQHF. The CDR3 DNA reads as TGCAGTGCTAGAAAACCCCCGCGGGGCCCCCCGAGCAATCAGCCCCAGCATTTT.

This chain uses TRBV20-1 with TRBJ1-2, with D possibly being TRBD1 (5 bases). Germline V gene lookup returns CDR1 DFQATT and CDR2 SNEGSKA (reference sequence). CDR3 length: 14 amino acids. Deletions cut 5 bases from V and 0 bases from J, with 13 bases between. For the CDR3, the DNA is TGCAGTGCTGCAAGGGGTAGTGCTAACTATGGCTACACCTTC. This gives the protein CSAARGSANYGYTF.

This clonotype has a count of ten or more. The chain links TRBV5-5 to TRBJ2-1; D is uncertain. CDR1 is SGHKS and CDR2 is YYEKEE in the germline V gene (reference sequence). V lost 5 bases to trimming and J lost 12 bases, with 18 bases between them. The CDR3 consists of 13 residues. The DNA for the CDR3 is TGTGCCAGCAGTCATGACCGGCCCCGTGGGCAGTTCTTC. Protein sequence: CASSHDRPRGQFF.